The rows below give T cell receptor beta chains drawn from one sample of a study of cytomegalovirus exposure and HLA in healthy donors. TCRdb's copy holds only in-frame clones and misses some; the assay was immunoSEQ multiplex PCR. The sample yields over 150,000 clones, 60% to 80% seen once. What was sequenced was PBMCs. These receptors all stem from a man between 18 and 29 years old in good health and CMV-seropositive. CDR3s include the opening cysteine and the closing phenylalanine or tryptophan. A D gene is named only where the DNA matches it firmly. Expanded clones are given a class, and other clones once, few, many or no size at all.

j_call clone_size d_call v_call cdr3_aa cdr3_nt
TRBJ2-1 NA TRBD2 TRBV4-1 CASSPGLAGSSYNEQFF TGCGCCAGCAGCCCCGGGCTAGCGGGAAGCTCCTACAATGAGCAGTTCTTC
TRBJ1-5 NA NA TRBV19 CASSMVQGGQPQHF TGTGCCAGTAGTATGGTGCAGGGAGGTCAGCCCCAGCATTTT
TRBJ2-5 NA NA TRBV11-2 CASSLGVRNQETQYF TGTGCCAGCAGCTTAGGCGTGCGGAACCAAGAGACCCAGTACTTC
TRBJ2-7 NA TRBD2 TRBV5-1 CASSLIRGGAGGLYEQYF TGCGCCAGCAGCTTGATACGTGGGGGAGCGGGAGGATTGTACGAGCAGTACTTC
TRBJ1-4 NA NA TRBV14 CASSQDFSEKLFF TGTGCCAGCAGCCAAGACTTCAGTGAAAAACTGTTTTTT
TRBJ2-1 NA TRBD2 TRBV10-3 CAISESRTSGRYNEQFF TGTGCCATCAGTGAGTCACGGACTAGCGGGAGGTACAATGAGCAGTTCTTC
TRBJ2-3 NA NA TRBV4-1 CASSQWRVSGTDTQYF TGCGCCAGCAGCCAATGGAGGGTATCTGGGACAGATACGCAGTATTTT
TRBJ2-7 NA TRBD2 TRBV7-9 CASNDYGLAGAAYEQYF TGTGCCAGCAACGATTACGGACTAGCGGGAGCAGCCTACGAGCAGTACTTC
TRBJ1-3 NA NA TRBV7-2 CASSLAIAGESGNTIYF TGTGCCAGCAGCTTAGCCATCGCGGGGGAATCTGGAAACACCATATATTTT
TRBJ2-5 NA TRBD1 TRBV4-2 CASSLQGARSGQETQYF TGTGCCAGCAGCCTACAGGGGGCGCGTTCGGGCCAAGAGACCCAGTACTTC
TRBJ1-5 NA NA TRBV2 CASSEARGANQPQHF TGTGCCAGCAGTGAAGCCCGGGGGGCTAATCAGCCCCAGCATTTT
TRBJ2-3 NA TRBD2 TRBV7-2 CASSIGTSGGGYF TGTGCCAGCAGCATAGGGACTAGCGGGGGGGGGTATTTT
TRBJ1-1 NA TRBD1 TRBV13 CVSSLELAGTENTEAFF TGTGTCAGCAGCTTAGAGTTGGCCGGGACAGAGAACACTGAAGCTTTCTTT
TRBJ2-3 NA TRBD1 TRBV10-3 CAISGGQGADTQYF TGTGCCATCAGTGGCGGACAGGGGGCAGATACGCAGTATTTT
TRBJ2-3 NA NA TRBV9 CASNLPTEDTQYF TGTGCCAGCAACCTTCCGACGGAGGATACGCAGTATTTT
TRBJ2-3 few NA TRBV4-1 CASSQDNGDTQYF TGCGCCAGCAGCCAAGATAACGGGGATACGCAGTATTTT
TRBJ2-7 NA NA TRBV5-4 CASSLEGLSQEEQYF TGTGCCAGCAGCTTGGAAGGTTTATCGCAGGAAGAGCAGTACTTC
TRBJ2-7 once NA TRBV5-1 CASSFQPGVYEQYF TGCGCCAGCAGCTTCCAACCAGGGGTTTACGAGCAGTACTTC
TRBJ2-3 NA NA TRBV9 CASSSVPTDTQYF TGTGCCAGCTCCTCAGTCCCCACAGATACGCAGTATTTT
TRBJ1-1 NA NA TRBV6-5 CASSYGAGNTEAFF TGTGCCAGCAGTTACGGGGCAGGAAACACTGAAGCTTTCTTT
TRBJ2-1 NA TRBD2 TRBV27 CASSLTTLVGGGYNEQFF TGTGCCAGCAGTTTAACCACGTTGGTCGGGGGGGGTTACAATGAGCAGTTCTTC
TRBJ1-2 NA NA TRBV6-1 CASSEARGDGYTF TGTGCCAGCAGTGAAGCGCGGGGGGATGGCTACACCTTC
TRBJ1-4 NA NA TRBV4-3 CASSQEAAGREKLFF TGCGCCAGCAGCCAAGAGGCCGCAGGGAGGGAAAAACTGTTTTTT
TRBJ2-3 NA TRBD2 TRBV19 CASSPRLAGGPDTQYF TGTGCCAGTAGCCCTCGACTAGCGGGGGGGCCAGATACGCAGTATTTT
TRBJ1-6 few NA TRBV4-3 CASSQEGSSPLHF TGCGCCAGCAGCCAAGAGGGGAGTTCACCCCTCCACTTT